This is a list of T cell receptor beta chains from one sample in a study of CD8+ T cells in alopecia areata. Repertoires were generated with immunoSEQ multiplex PCR, while TCRdb's copy carries only in-frame clones and drops some. The sample lists some 130,000 clones; about 49% were seen once. The specimen comprised CD8+ T cells sorted from blood, sampled at week 0. The receptor set was obtained from a human donor with alopecia areata. CDR3s include the opening cysteine and the closing phenylalanine or tryptophan. A D gene is named only where the DNA matches it firmly. Clone size appears in some rows only: once, few, many, or a class for an expanded clone.

cdr3_length | j_call | clone_size | d_call | v_call | cdr3_nt | cdr3_aa
14 | TRBJ2-5 | . | . | TRBV11-2 | TGTGCCAGCAGCTTAGGTCCTTTGGGAGAGACCCAGTACTTC | CASSLGPLGETQYF
16 | TRBJ2-1 | . | . | TRBV5-6 | TGTGCCAGCAGCCCCCCGGAGGGGGGTAGCCTACTGGAGCAGTTCTTC | CASSPPEGGSLLEQFF
16 | TRBJ1-1 | . | . | TRBV11-2 | TGTGCCAGCAGCTTACCAACAGGACATCTGAACACTGAAGCTTTCTTT | CASSLPTGHLNTEAFF
16 | TRBJ2-7 | few | TRBD2 | TRBV19 | TGTGCCAGTAGTCCCCGGGGGGGAGCAGGCTCCTACGAGCAGTACTTC | CASSPRGGAGSYEQYF
14 | TRBJ1-5 | once | . | TRBV27 | TGTGCCAGCAGTTTGGCAGCTAGCAATCAGCCCCAGCATTTT | CASSLAASNQPQHF
15 | TRBJ2-7 | few | TRBD2 | TRBV27 | TGTGCCAGCAGCTTAGAGCGGGGGGGGAGCTACGAGCAGTACTTC | CASSLERGGSYEQYF
16 | TRBJ2-5 | . | TRBD2 | TRBV13 | TGTGCCAGCAGCCAGGCCCGGAGACTAGCTGAAGAGACCCAGTACTTC | CASSQARRLAEETQYF
16 | TRBJ2-3 | . | . | TRBV7-9 | TGTGCCAGCAGCTCGACTGGGGCAGGAACCACAGATACGCAGTATTTT | CASSSTGAGTTDTQYF
13 | TRBJ1-5 | few | . | TRBV27 | TGTGCCAGCAGCGTTCCGGGGGCCCAGCCCCAGCATTTT | CASSVPGAQPQHF
13 | TRBJ1-3 | . | . | TRBV9 | TGTGCCAGCAGGGGGTCGGGTGGAAACACCATATATTTT | CASRGSGGNTIYF
13 | TRBJ1-1 | . | . | TRBV15 | TGTGCCACCAGCGCTACAGAGAACACTGAAGCTTTCTTT | CATSATENTEAFF
15 | TRBJ2-5 | few | TRBD2 | TRBV29-1 | TGCAGCGTTGAAGATCCGGGACTAACACAAGAGACCCAGTACTTC | CSVEDPGLTQETQYF
13 | TRBJ2-1 | . | . | TRBV25-1 | TGTGCCAGCAGTGATGAGTTCTACAATGAGCAGTTCTTC | CASSDEFYNEQFF
16 | TRBJ2-5 | . | TRBD1 | TRBV4-3 | TGCGCCAGCAGCCAAGGGACAGGGGGCTGGGGAGAGACCCAGTACTTC | CASSQGTGGWGETQYF
14 | TRBJ1-1 | few | TRBD1 | TRBV13 | TGTGCCAGCAGCTCGGGACAGGGGGTTACTGAAGCTTTCTTT | CASSSGQGVTEAFF
14 | TRBJ2-7 | few | TRBD1 | TRBV14 | TGTGCCAGCAGCCAAAGGGGGCTCGGCTACGAGCAGTACTTC | CASSQRGLGYEQYF
14 | TRBJ1-2 | . | . | TRBV27 | TGTGCCAGCAGTCAGGGTAGGGTTGGCTATGGCTACACCTTC | CASSQGRVGYGYTF
13 | TRBJ1-1 | . | . | TRBV6-5 | TGTGCCAGCAGTTACTCTGTCACTACTGAAGCTTTCTTT | CASSYSVTTEAFF
12 | TRBJ1-2 | few | . | TRBV5-1 | TGCGCCAGCAGCAACCCGCGGGGCGGCTACACCTTC | CASSNPRGGYTF
17 | TRBJ2-3 | once | . | TRBV13 | TGTGCCAGCAGCAGTGCCAGGGAGGACTACTTCACAGATACGCAGTATTTT | CASSSAREDYFTDTQYF
12 | TRBJ1-1 | few | . | TRBV19 | TGTGCCAGTAGTAGCACTCGTACTGAAGCTTTCTTT | CASSSTRTEAFF
10 | TRBJ1-2 | . | . | TRBV29-1 | TGCAGCGTTGCCCTCCATGGCTACACCTTC | CSVALHGYTF
14 | TRBJ2-7 | few | . | TRBV29-1 | TGCAGCGTAAAGGGACAAGGAGGTTCCTACGAGCAGTACTTC | CSVKGQGGSYEQYF
12 | TRBJ1-6 | . | . | TRBV23-1 | TGCGCCAGCCCCGCTGGTAATTCACCCCTCCACTTT | CASPAGNSPLHF
17 | TRBJ2-1 | few | . | TRBV13 | TGTGCCAGCAGCTTGGGACCCGGGGGATATGAACCCAATGAGCAGTTCTTC | CASSLGPGGYEPNEQFF
13 | TRBJ1-2 | few | . | TRBV5-6 | TGTGCCAGCAGCTTGTCGGGGAGTGGTGGCTACACCTTC | CASSLSGSGGYTF
13 | TRBJ1-5 | . | . | TRBV6-5 | TGTGCCAGCAGTTTGGGGGTGGGGCAGCCCCAGCATTTT | CASSLGVGQPQHF
17 | TRBJ2-4 | few | TRBD1 | TRBV5-6 | TGTGCCAGCAGCCTGTGGGGACAGGGTGTAGCCAAAAACATTCAGTACTTC | CASSLWGQGVAKNIQYF
16 | TRBJ2-2 | few | TRBD1 | TRBV11-2 | TGTGCCAGCAGCCGCTCCGGGACAGGGGGAGCCGGGGAGCTGTTTTTT | CASSRSGTGGAGELFF
13 | TRBJ1-1 | . | . | TRBV30 | TGTGCCTGGAGAATAGGTCCGAACACTGAAGCTTTCTTT | CAWRIGPNTEAFF
11 | TRBJ1-1 | . | . | TRBV29-1 | TGCAGCGCAGAAACTAACACTGAAGCTTTCTTT | CSAETNTEAFF
15 | TRBJ2-3 | medium-sized | TRBD2 | TRBV6-4 | TGTGCCAGCAGTGATAGCGGGGGGGCCACAGATACGCAGTATTTT | CASSDSGGATDTQYF
15 | TRBJ1-2 | . | . | TRBV7-9 | TGTGCCAGCAGCTTAGCGCGTGGGACCCCCCGAGGCTACACCTTC | CASSLARGTPRGYTF
15 | TRBJ2-5 | few | . | TRBV7-9 | TGTGCCAGCAGCTTAGTATTGCAGAAGGGAGAGACCCAGTACTTC | CASSLVLQKGETQYF
14 | TRBJ1-2 | few | TRBD1 | TRBV5-8 | TGTGCCAGCAGCCGGGACAGGCTGCTATGGGGCTACACCTTC | CASSRDRLLWGYTF
14 | TRBJ2-1 | . | . | TRBV23-1 | TGCGCCAGCAGTCAAACCGGGATCCCGGAGGAGCAGTTCTTC | CASSQTGIPEEQFF
13 | TRBJ2-1 | . | TRBD2 | TRBV5-1 | TGCGCCAGCAGCTGGGGACTAGTTGCTGAGCAGTTCTTC | CASSWGLVAEQFF
14 | TRBJ2-3 | . | . | TRBV6-5 | TGTGCCAGCAGTTTGCAGGGTCTGACAGATACGCAGTATTTT | CASSLQGLTDTQYF
14 | TRBJ1-1 | few | . | TRBV6-1 | TGTGCCAGCAGTGAAGGGGGACACGGTGATGAAGCTTTCTTT | CASSEGGHGDEAFF
15 | TRBJ2-3 | few | TRBD2 | TRBV25-1 | TGTGCCAGCAGTGAAGGGAGGGGTAGCACAGATACGCAGTATTTT | CASSEGRGSTDTQYF
14 | TRBJ2-1 | . | . | TRBV27 | TGTGCCAGCAGTTTGGGGGGGGCGGGGAATGAGCAGTTCTTC | CASSLGGAGNEQFF